Each of the 26 T cell receptor beta chains below was sequenced from the same sample in a study of blood T cell repertoires in COVID-19. The method was immunoSEQ multiplex PCR; TCRdb's version includes in-frame clones alone and lacks a portion of them. The table includes almost 200,000 clones, around 75% detected once. The source material was peripheral blood. The receptors come from a middle-aged woman with COVID-19, enrolled during active disease.

The chain carries TRBV9 and TRBJ2-7; possibly TRBD1 for D (6 bases). CDR1 is SGDLS and CDR2 is YYNGEE in the germline V gene. The CDR3 sequence is 16 residues long. Trimming stripped 6 bases from V and 1 base from J, with 20 bases between. CDR3 sequence (DNA): TGTGCCAGCACCTCGGGCCGGGCCCAGGGGTCCTACGAGCAGTACTTC. As protein: CASTSGRAQGSYEQYF.

The J gene is TRBJ2-7, the V gene TRBV30, with 13 nucleotides matching TRBD2. The CDR3 covers 16 residues. The V and J ends lost 4 bases and 3 bases, in that order; junction bases with no gene match: 9. Looked up from germline, CDR1 is GTSNPN and CDR2 is SVGIG (reference sequence). The CDR3 nucleotides read TGTGCCTGGAATTTAGGACTAGCGGGAGTCGGCTACGAGCAGTACTTC. Translation gives CAWNLGLAGVGYEQYF.

This chain links TRBV19 with TRBJ2-3, with 7 bases that match TRBD1. The trim removed 4 bases at V and 4 bases at J, leaving 14 bases unmatched. The CDR3 is made up of 17 amino acids. CDR1 and CDR2 (germline): LNHDA, SQIVND (reference sequence). The CDR3 sequence is CASSNLGQRVIADTQYF. The CDR3 DNA reads TGTGCCAGTAGTAACCTGGGACAGAGAGTGATCGCAGATACGCAGTATTTT.

The genes are TRBV5-1 and TRBJ2-7, with D possibly matching TRBD1 (5 bases). Trimming took 5 bases from V and 0 from J, leaving 15 bases between them. The CDR3 spans 15 residues. Germline CDR1 is SGHRS and CDR2 is YFSETQ. The CDR3 DNA reads TGCGCCAGCAGTCCTCGATCAGACAGCTCCTACGAGCAGTACTTC. This gives the protein CASSPRSDSSYEQYF. Full variable domain (outside the CDR3, taken from reference TRBV5-1 and TRBJ2-7): KAGVTQTPRYLIKTRGQQVTLSCSPISGHRSVSWYQQTPGQGLQFLFEYFSETQRNKGNFPGRFSGRQFSNSRSEMNVSTLELGDSALYLCASSPRSDSSYEQYFGPGTRLTVT.

This chain joins TRBV2 and TRBJ2-5; 7 bases fit TRBD2. Unmatched junction bases numbered 5, after V lost 7 bases and J lost 3 bases. The length of the CDR3 is 13 residues. Germline values: CDR1 SNHLY, CDR2 FYNNEI. CDR3 sequence reads: CASKWTREETQYF. The CDR3 nucleotides read TGTGCCAGCAAATGGACTAGAGAAGAGACCCAGTACTTC.

The chain couples TRBV19 to TRBJ1-1; tentatively, D is TRBD1 (5 bases). Between the trimmed V and J ends, which lost 7 bases and 7 bases, there was a span of 19 bases. Germline CDR1 reads LNHDA; CDR2 reads SQIVND (reference sequence). The CDR3 length is 14 residues. The CDR3 DNA reads as TGTGCCAGTAAGTTACGGGCAGGGTCGTTTGAAGCTTTCTTT. Its translation: CASKLRAGSFEAFF.

CDR3 sequence (DNA): TGCAGTGCTAGTCAGGGCCAGAACTATGGCTACACCTTC. Encoded protein: CSASQGQNYGYTF. The chain uses TRBV20-1 and TRBJ1-2, with a weak D call TRBD1 (5 bases). Trimming stripped 3 bases from V and 2 bases from J, with 10 bases between. Germline values: CDR1 DFQATT, CDR2 SNEGSKA (reference sequence). The CDR3 totals 13 residues.

This clone was picked up a small number of times. J is TRBJ2-7 and V is TRBV6-6; TRBD2 matches at 7 bases. CDR1 and CDR2 (germline): MNHNY, SVGAGI (reference sequence). This CDR3 comprises 16 residues. The V segment lost 6 bases and the J segment 2 bases; nucleotides outside the gene matches: 13. The CDR3 loop reads CASSSSLVAGTYEQYF. The CDR3 bases are TGTGCCAGCAGCTCCTCCTTGGTAGCGGGCACCTACGAGCAGTACTTC.

This chain joins TRBV7-9 and TRBJ2-2; D is unresolved. Trimming removed 3 bases from V and 7 bases from J, with 3 bases in between. Germline V lookup: CDR1 SEHNR, CDR2 FQNEAQ (reference sequence). The CDR3 covers 11 residues. This chain's CDR3 is CASSFFGELFF. Written as DNA, the CDR3 is TGTGCCAGCAGCTTCTTCGGGGAGCTGTTTTTT. Full variable domain (remainder filled in from reference TRBV7-9 and TRBJ2-2): DTGVSQNPRHKITKRGQNVTFRCDPISEHNRLYWYRQTLGQGPEFLTYFQNEAQLEKSRLLSDRFSAERPKGSFSTLEIQRTEQGDSAMYLCASSFFGELFFGEGSRLTVL.

The V gene is TRBV25-1, the J gene TRBJ1-5; possibly TRBD1 for D (6 bases). V lost 6 bases to trimming and J lost 8 bases, with 20 bases between them. Germline V lookup: CDR1 MGHDK, CDR2 SYGVNS. The CDR3 length is 15 residues. CDR3 DNA sequence: TGTGCCAGCAGCGCCATGGTGGGGGGGCAGAAGCCCCAGCATTTT. It translates to CASSAMVGGQKPQHF.

There are many counts of this clone. This sequence joins TRBV12-3 or TRBV12-4 and TRBJ2-1, with D hard to call. Trimming removed 3 bases from V and 13 bases from J, with 10 bases in between. CDR3 length: 11 amino acids. Here the CDR3 DNA reads TGTGCCAGCAGTTTGCGTAGCAGTCAGTTCTTC. It encodes CASSLRSSQFF.

V usage is TRBV9 and J usage is TRBJ2-1; 8 nucleotides align to TRBD2. Germline CDR1 and CDR2: SGDLS and YYNGEE. The CDR3 is made up of 14 amino acids. With 5 bases clipped from V and 9 bases from J, the junction kept 10 bases outside the gene matches. CDR3 DNA: TGTGCCAGCAGACCGGGAGGGCCTAAGGGTGAGCAGTTCTTC. It specifies CASRPGGPKGEQFF.

The V gene is TRBV7-2, the J gene TRBJ2-4; a weak D match, TRBD2 (5 bases). This CDR3 comprises 16 residues. V was trimmed by 0 bases and J by 2 bases, leaving 11 bases between them. The germline V gene encodes CDR1 SGHTA and CDR2 FQGNSA. The CDR3 spells CASSLAIGGSKNIQYF. The CDR3 DNA is TGTGCCAGCAGCTTAGCTATCGGCGGGTCCAAAAACATTCAGTACTTC.

V usage is TRBV19 and J usage is TRBJ1-5; TRBD1 might be the D (5 bases). Germline CDR1 reads LNHDA; CDR2 reads SQIVND (reference sequence). Trimming took off 6 bases at V and 0 bases at J, with 15 bases between the two ends. The CDR3 sequence is 16 residues long. The CDR3 DNA is TGTGCCAGTAGCACCGGACAATCGTTTAGCAATCAGCCCCAGCATTTT. The encoded protein is CASSTGQSFSNQPQHF.

The V and J genes are TRBV6-5 and TRBJ2-3; D may be TRBD2 (7 bases). CDR3 length: 14 amino acids. Per the germline V gene, CDR1 is MNHEY and CDR2 is SVGAGI. V was pared by 5 bases and J by 8 bases, with 17 bases between. As DNA, the CDR3 is TGTGCCAGCAGTCCGGTGGGGGGGCGGCGTACGCAGTATTTT. As protein: CASSPVGGRRTQYF.

This chain joins TRBV7-2 and TRBJ2-7, with D maybe TRBD1 (6 bases). The CDR3 spans 14 residues. Germline V gene sequence: CDR1 SGHTA, CDR2 FQGNSA. V lost 5 bases and J lost 2, with 13 bases in between. CDR3: CASSTGTLTYEQYF. The CDR3 DNA sequence: TGTGCCAGCAGCACCGGGACACTAACCTACGAGCAGTACTTC.

In the case of this clone: This CDR3 is also generated by other DNA sequences in the sample. The chain carries TRBV18 and TRBJ2-5; TRBD2 matches 16 bases. The CDR3 covers 17 residues. The V and J ends lost 0 bases and 4 bases, in that order; junction bases with no gene match: 2. Germline CDR1 reads KGHSH; CDR2 reads LQKENI. CDR3 sequence: CASSPPGLAGGRETQYF. CDR3 bases: TGTGCCAGCTCACCACCGGGACTAGCGGGGGGGCGAGAGACCCAGTACTTC. The full variable domain, its missing parts supplied by reference TRBV18 and TRBJ2-5, is NAGVMQNPRHLVRRRGQEARLRCSPMKGHSHVYWYRQLPEEGLKFMVYLQKENIIDESGMPKERFSAEFPKEGPSILRIQQVVRGDSAAYFCASSPPGLAGGRETQYFGPGTRLLVL.

J is TRBJ2-1 and V is TRBV7-7; TRBD2 matches 7 bases. The germline V gene encodes CDR1 SSHAT and CDR2 FNYEAQ (reference sequence). Germline trimming cut 2 bases from V and 4 bases from J; bases unmatched to any gene: 5. The CDR3 totals 15 residues. The CDR3 DNA follows: TGTGCCAGCAGCTTAACCGGGGGGAGATACAATGAGCAGTTCTTC. This sequence encodes CASSLTGGRYNEQFF.

The chain employs TRBV6-2 or TRBV6-3 and TRBJ1-1; tentatively, D is TRBD1 (6 bases). CDR3 length: 15 amino acids. Germline V gene sequence: CDR1 MNHEY, CDR2 SVGEGT. V shed 4 bases and J shed 1 base, with 13 bases lying between them. In nucleotides, the CDR3 is TGTGCCAGCAGTTCCGGACAGAAGGGGAACACTGAAGCTTTCTTT. This translates into CASSSGQKGNTEAFF.

In its sample, this clone was seen a few times. The chain combines TRBV12-5 with TRBJ2-1; 7 bases line up with TRBD2. The CDR3 has 17 residues. V was clipped by 5 bases and J by 4 bases; unmatched bases: 14. Per germline, CDR1 LGHNT and CDR2 FRNRAP. CDR3 DNA: TGTGCTAGTGGTCTGCAAGGGACCTCCGGGGGGTACAATGAGCAGTTCTTC. It yields the protein CASGLQGTSGGYNEQFF.

The J gene is TRBJ1-1, the V gene TRBV18; D is unresolved. In germline, CDR1 is KGHSH, CDR2 LQKENI. This CDR3 region has 13 residues. Trimming stripped 0 bases from V and 6 bases from J, with 8 bases between. The CDR3 nucleotides are TGTGCCAGCTCACCACCAAAACTCGCTGAAGCTTTCTTT. It translates to CASSPPKLAEAFF.

V gene TRBV7-9 combines with J gene TRBJ1-5, with TRBD1 as a possible D gene (6 bases). CDR3 size: 14 residues. Germline CDR1 reads SEHNR; CDR2 reads FQNEAQ (reference sequence). V lost 5 bases and J lost 1, with 9 bases in between. CDR3 nucleotide sequence: TGTGCCAGCAGCGGCAGGGGAAGCAATCAGCCCCAGCATTTT. It codes for CASSGRGSNQPQHF.

This clone has just one count. The chain has TRBV30 and TRBJ1-2; D is unclear. The CDR3 sequence is 11 residues long. Trimming shortened V by 0 bases and J by 8 bases, and 7 bases separated the two germline ends. The germline CDR1 and CDR2 sequences are GTSNPN and SVGIG (reference sequence). CDR3 protein: CAWSVSRGYTF. DNA of the CDR3: TGTGCCTGGAGTGTATCCCGGGGCTACACCTTC.

The chain joins TRBV7-9 to TRBJ2-2, with D maybe TRBD2 (5 bases). Trimming took 3 bases from V and 1 from J, leaving 9 bases between them. There are 15 residues in the CDR3. Germline values: CDR1 SEHNR, CDR2 FQNEAQ (reference sequence). CDR3 in DNA: TGTGCCAGCAGCTTCGGAGCGGTGAACACCGGGGAGCTGTTTTTT. This encodes CASSFGAVNTGELFF.

The chain recombines TRBV11-2 with TRBJ2-5; TRBD2 matches 12 bases. Germline CDR1 is SGHAT and CDR2 is FQNNGV. This CDR3 is built from 16 residues. V lost 3 bases and J lost 2; bases outside the gene matches: 4. CDR3 region: CASSLALAGGQETQYF. DNA for the CDR3: TGTGCCAGCAGCTTGGCGCTAGCGGGGGGGCAAGAGACCCAGTACTTC.

The chain employs TRBV29-1 and TRBJ2-7; D is undetermined. Trimming removed 5 bases at V and 1 base at J, with 12 bases between. Germline CDR1 and CDR2: SQVTM and ANQGSEA. There are 13 residues in the CDR3. In nucleotides, the CDR3 is TGCAGCGTTCTCTCGCTTACTTCCTACGAGCAGTACTTC. It specifies CSVLSLTSYEQYF.